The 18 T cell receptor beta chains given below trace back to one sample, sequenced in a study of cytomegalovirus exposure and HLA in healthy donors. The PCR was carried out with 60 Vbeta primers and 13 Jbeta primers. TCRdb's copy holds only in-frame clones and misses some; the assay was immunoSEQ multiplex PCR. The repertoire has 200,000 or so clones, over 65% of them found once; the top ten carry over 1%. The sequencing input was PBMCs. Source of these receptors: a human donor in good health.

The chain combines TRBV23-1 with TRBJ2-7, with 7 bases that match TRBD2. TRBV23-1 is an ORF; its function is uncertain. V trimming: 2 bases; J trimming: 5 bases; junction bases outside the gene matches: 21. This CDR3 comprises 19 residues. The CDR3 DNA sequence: TGCGCCAGCAGTCAAGAAATGGGAAGGGGCGCGGGAGAGGGCCACGAGCAGTACTTC. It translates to CASSQEMGRGAGEGHEQYF.

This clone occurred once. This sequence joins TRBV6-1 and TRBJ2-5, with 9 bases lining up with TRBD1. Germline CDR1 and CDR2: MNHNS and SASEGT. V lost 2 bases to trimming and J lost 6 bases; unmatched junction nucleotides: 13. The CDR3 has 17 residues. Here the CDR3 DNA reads TGTGCCAGCAGTGAACTTTCCGGGACAGGGTTCACAAAGACCCAGTACTTC. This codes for CASSELSGTGFTKTQYF.

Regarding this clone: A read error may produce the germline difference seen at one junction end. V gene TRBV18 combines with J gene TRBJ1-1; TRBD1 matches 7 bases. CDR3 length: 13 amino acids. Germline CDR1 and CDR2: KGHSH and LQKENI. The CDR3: CASSQSGTEVVGF. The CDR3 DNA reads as TGTGCCAGCTCACAGTCCGGGACAGAAGTTGTCGGGTTT.

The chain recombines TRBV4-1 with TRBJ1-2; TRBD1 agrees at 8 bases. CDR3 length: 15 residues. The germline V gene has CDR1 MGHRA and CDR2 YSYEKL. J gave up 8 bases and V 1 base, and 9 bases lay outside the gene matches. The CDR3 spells CASSQVGQGALGYTF. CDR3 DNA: TGCGCCAGCAGCCAAGTCGGTCAGGGGGCGCTGGGCTACACCTTC.

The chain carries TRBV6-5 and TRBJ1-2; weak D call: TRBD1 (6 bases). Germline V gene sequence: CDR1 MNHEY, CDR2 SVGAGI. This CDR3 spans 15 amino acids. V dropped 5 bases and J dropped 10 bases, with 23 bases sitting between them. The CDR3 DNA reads TGTGCCAGCAGTACGTACAGGGAGATCCCTGGGGACTACACCTTC. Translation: CASSTYREIPGDYTF.

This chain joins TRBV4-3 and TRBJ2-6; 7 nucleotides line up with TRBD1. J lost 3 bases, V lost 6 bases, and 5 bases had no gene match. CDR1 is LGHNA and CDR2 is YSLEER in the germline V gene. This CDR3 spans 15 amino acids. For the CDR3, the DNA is TGCGCCAGCAGACCGACAGGGATTGGGGCCAACGTCCTGACTTTC. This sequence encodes CASRPTGIGANVLTF.

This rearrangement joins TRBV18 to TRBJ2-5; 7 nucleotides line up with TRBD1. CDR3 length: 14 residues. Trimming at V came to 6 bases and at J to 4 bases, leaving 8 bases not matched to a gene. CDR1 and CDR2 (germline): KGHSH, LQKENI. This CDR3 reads CASSPTGSSETQYF. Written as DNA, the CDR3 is TGTGCCAGCTCCCCGACAGGGTCCTCAGAGACCCAGTACTTC.

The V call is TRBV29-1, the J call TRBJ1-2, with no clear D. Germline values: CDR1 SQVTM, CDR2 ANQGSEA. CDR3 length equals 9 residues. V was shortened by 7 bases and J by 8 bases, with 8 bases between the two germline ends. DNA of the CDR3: TGCAGCGCCTTAGAGGGCTACACCTTC. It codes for CSALEGYTF.

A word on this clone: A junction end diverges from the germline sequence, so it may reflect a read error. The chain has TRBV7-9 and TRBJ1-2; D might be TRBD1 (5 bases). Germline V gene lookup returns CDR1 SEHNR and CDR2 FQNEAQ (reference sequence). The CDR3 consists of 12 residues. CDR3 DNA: TGTTCCAGCCTCGGGGGTGGCTATGGCTACACCTTC. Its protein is CSSLGGGYGYTF.

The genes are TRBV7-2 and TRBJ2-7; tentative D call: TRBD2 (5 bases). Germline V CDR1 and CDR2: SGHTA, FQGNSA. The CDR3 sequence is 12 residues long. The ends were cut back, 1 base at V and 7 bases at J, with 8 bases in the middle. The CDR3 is CASSLDRREQYF. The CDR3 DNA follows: TGTGCCAGCAGCTTAGACCGGAGGGAGCAGTACTTC.

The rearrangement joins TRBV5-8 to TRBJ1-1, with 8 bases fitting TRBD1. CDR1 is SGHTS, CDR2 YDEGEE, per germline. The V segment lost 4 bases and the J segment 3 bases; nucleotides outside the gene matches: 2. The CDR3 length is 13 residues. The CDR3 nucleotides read TGTGCCAGCAGCCCGGGACAGGACACTGAAGCTTTCTTT. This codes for CASSPGQDTEAFF.

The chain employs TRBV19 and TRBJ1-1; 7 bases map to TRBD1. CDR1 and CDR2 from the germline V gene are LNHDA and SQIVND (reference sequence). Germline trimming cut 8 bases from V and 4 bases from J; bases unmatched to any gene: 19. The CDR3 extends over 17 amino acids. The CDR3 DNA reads TGTGCCAGTGCCACCGGGGGGGACAGATTATTCGGCACTGAAGCTTTCTTT. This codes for CASATGGDRLFGTEAFF.

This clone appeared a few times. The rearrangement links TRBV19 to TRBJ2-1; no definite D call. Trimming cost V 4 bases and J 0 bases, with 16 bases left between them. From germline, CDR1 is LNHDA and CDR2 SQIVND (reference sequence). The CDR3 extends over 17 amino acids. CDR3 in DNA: TGTGCCAGTAGTAACTCCCAACTAACGAGCTCCTACAATGAGCAGTTCTTC. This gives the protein CASSNSQLTSSYNEQFF.

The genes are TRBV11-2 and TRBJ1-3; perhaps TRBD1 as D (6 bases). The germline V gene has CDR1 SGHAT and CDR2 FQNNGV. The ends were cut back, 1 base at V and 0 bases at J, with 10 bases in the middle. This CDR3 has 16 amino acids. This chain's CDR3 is CASSLGTANSGNTIYF. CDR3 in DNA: TGTGCCAGCAGCTTAGGGACAGCAAACTCTGGAAACACCATATATTTT.

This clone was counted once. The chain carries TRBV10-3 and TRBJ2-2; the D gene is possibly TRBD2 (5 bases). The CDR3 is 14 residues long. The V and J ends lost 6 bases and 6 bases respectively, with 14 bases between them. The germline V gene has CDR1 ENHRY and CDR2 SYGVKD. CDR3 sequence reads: CAIRAIPEAGELFF. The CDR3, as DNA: TGTGCCATCAGGGCGATCCCGGAGGCCGGGGAGCTGTTTTTT.

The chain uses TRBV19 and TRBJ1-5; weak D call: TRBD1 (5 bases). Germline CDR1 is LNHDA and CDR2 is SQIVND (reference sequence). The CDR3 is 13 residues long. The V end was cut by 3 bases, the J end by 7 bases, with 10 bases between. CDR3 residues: CASSIQGGQPQHF. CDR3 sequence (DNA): TGTGCCAGTAGTATCCAGGGCGGACAGCCCCAGCATTTT.

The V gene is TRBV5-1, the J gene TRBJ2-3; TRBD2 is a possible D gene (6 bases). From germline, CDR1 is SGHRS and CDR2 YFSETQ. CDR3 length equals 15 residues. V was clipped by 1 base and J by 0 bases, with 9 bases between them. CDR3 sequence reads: CASSLRRGSTDTQYF. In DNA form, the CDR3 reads TGCGCCAGCAGCTTGCGGCGGGGTAGCACAGATACGCAGTATTTT. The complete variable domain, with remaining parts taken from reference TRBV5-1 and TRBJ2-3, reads KAGVTQTPRYLIKTRGQQVTLSCSPISGHRSVSWYQQTPGQGLQFLFEYFSETQRNKGNFPGRFSGRQFSNSRSEMNVSTLELGDSALYLCASSLRRGSTDTQYFGPGTRLTVL.

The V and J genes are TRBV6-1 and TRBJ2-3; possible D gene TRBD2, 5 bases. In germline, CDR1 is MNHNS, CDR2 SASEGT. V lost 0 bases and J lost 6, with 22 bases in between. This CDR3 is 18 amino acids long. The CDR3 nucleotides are TGTGCCAGCAGTGAAGCCTATCGGACTGGGTTTAGCAGGGATACGCAGTATTTT. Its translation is CASSEAYRTGFSRDTQYF.